This note documents a single T cell receptor beta chain sequence. Thawed, overnight-rested PBMC were stained with GMM-loaded CD1B tetramer, viability dye and anti-CD3, then sorted. The CD1B tetramers carried C32 glucose monomycolate purified from Rhodococcus equi. About 100,000 tetramer-negative cells were sorted from each donor. This sample stems from a study of T cells in tuberculosis. Overall study results and limits: T cells binding CD1B-GMM tetramer weakly possibly escaped the sort.

Sequencing of TCR-alpha and TCR-beta chains was unpaired. TCRdb's table, derived via immunoSEQ multiplex PCR, lists solely in-frame clones and lacks some. This sample has some 90,000 clones, with roughly 93% found just once. V shed 6 bases and J shed 8 bases, with 18 bases lying between them. This CDR3 is 14 amino acids long. CDR1 is WSHSY, CDR2 SAAADI, per germline. The sample was CD1b-GMM tetramer-negative cells sorted from PBMCs. V gene TRBV10-2 combines with J gene TRBJ2-3; weak D call: TRBD2 (6 bases). The receptor's source is an adult woman with latent tuberculosis. As DNA, the CDR3 is TGCGCCAGCAGCACTAGCTTTAGCTCCCCTACGCAGTATTTT. Amino acid sequence: CASSTSFSSPTQYF.